A single sample gave rise to the 5 T cell receptor beta chains below, sequenced in a study of blood T cell repertoires in COVID-19. Produced via immunoSEQ multiplex PCR; TCRdb's table is partial and in-frame only. This table has over 70,000 clones, more than 70% appearing once. Sequencing used peripheral blood. These receptors all come from a man aged 65-85 years with active or convalescent COVID-19.

The CDR3 region has the DNA TGTGCCAGCAGTTTCCTACCAGGGGGCGGGAACACTGAAGCTTTCTTT. This sequence encodes CASSFLPGGGNTEAFF. The V gene is TRBV27, the J gene TRBJ1-1; TRBD1 aligns across 8 bases. Germline loops: CDR1 MNHEY, CDR2 SMNVEV (reference sequence). The CDR3 is made up of 16 amino acids. V lost 3 bases, J lost 1 base, and 7 bases stayed unmatched.

This chain's CDR3 is CSVETGGRETQYF. CDR3 nucleotides: TGCAGCGTTGAAACAGGCGGGAGAGAGACCCAGTACTTC. The chain has TRBV29-1 and TRBJ2-5, with 7 bases matching TRBD2. V lost 2 bases and J lost 4; bases outside the gene matches: 4. CDR3 size: 13 residues. CDR1 SQVTM and CDR2 ANQGSEA come from the germline V gene.

The rearrangement links TRBV10-1 to TRBJ2-7; D call uncertain. This CDR3 contains 11 residues. In germline, CDR1 is WNHNN, CDR2 SYGVQD (reference sequence). The V end lost 10 bases, the J end lost 2 bases, and 9 bases lay between the germline ends. CDR3 residues: CAIFITYEQYF. The CDR3 DNA is TGCGCCATTTTTATTACCTACGAGCAGTACTTC.

The chain joins TRBV4-1 to TRBJ1-1; D not certain. Germline loops: CDR1 MGHRA, CDR2 YSYEKL. The CDR3 runs 15 residues. Trimming removed 0 bases at V and 4 bases at J, with 12 bases between. The CDR3 sequence is CASSQEGGRGTEAFF. The CDR3 nucleotides read TGCGCCAGCAGCCAAGAGGGTGGGAGAGGCACTGAAGCTTTCTTT.

V and J are TRBV18 and TRBJ2-3, with 11 bases fitting TRBD1. Trimming at V came to 5 bases and at J to 5 bases, leaving 12 bases not matched to a gene. There are 17 residues in the CDR3. The germline V gene encodes CDR1 KGHSH and CDR2 LQKENI. CDR3 sequence reads: CASSGIGDRGMKDTQYF. The CDR3 bases are TGTGCCAGCTCAGGTATCGGGGACAGGGGGATGAAAGATACGCAGTATTTT.